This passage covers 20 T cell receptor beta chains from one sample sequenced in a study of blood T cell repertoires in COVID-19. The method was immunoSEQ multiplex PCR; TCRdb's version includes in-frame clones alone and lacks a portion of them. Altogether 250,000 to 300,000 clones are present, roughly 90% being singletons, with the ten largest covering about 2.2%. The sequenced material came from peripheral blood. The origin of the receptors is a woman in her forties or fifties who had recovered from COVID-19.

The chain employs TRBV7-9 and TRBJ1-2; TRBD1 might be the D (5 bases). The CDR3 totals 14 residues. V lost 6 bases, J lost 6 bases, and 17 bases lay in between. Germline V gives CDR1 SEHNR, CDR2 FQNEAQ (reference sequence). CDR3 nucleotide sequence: TGTGCCAGCAGACCCCGGGGGGGAGCGGATGGCTACACCTTC. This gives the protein CASRPRGGADGYTF.

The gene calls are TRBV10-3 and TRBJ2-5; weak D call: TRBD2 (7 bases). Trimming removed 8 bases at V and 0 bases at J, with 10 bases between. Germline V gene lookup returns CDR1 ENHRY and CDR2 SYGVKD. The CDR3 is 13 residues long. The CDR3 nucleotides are TGTGCCATCGCGGGGGCGAACCAAGAGACCCAGTACTTC. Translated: CAIAGANQETQYF.

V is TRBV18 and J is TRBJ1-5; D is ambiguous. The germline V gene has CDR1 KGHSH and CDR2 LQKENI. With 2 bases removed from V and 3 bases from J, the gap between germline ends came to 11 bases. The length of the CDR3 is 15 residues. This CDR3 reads CASSPSVGPNQPQHF. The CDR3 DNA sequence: TGTGCCAGCTCACCAAGTGTGGGCCCCAATCAGCCCCAGCATTTT.

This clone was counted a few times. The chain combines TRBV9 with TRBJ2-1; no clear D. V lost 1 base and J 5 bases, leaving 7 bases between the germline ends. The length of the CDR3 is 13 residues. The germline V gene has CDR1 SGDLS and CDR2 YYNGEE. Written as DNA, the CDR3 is TGTGCCAGCAGCGTAAGTAACAACAATGAGCAGTTCTTC. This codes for CASSVSNNNEQFF.

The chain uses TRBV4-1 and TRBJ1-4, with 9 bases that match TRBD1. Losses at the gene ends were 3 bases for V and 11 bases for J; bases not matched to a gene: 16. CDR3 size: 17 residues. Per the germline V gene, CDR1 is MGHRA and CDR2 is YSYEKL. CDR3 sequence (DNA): TGCGCCAGCAGCCACGGTACCTCCGGGACAGGGACTTCGAAACTGTTTTTT. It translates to CASSHGTSGTGTSKLFF.

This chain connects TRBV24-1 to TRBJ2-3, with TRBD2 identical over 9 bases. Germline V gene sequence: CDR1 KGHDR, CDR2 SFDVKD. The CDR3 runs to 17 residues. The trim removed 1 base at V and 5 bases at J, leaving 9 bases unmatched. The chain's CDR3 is CATSDLRESSGRDTQYF. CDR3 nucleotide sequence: TGTGCCACCAGTGATTTAAGGGAGAGTAGCGGGAGAGATACGCAGTATTTT.

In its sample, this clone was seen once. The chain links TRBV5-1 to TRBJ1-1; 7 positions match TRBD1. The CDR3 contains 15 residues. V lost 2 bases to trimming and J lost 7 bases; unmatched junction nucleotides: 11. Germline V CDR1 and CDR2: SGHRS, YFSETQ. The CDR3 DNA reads TGCGCCAGCAGCTTTAACAGGGGAGAGGGAGTTGAAGCTTTCTTT. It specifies CASSFNRGEGVEAFF.

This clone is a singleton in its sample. The CDR3 loop reads CASSQFWSKQGREKLFF. The CDR3 nucleotides read TGTGCCAGCAGCCAATTTTGGAGTAAACAGGGCCGCGAAAAACTGTTTTTT. J is TRBJ1-4 and V is TRBV3-1 (or the pseudogene TRBV3-2), with D maybe TRBD1 (6 bases). This CDR3 contains 17 residues. V was pared by 2 bases and J by 8 bases, with 21 bases between. Germline CDR1 and CDR2: LGHDT and YNNKEL (reference sequence).

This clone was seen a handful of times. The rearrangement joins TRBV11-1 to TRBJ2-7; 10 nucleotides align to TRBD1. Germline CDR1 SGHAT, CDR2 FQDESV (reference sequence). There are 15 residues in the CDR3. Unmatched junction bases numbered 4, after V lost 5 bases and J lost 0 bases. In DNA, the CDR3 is TGTGCCAGCAGCCCACGGGACAGGGGCTCCTACGAGCAGTACTTC. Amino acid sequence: CASSPRDRGSYEQYF.

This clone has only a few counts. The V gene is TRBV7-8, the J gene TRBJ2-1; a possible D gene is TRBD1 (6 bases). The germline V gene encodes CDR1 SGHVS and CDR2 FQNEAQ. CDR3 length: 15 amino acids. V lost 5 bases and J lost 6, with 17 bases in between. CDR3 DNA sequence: TGTGCCAGCAGCCCAGGGACATCCGTTTTCAATGAGCAGTTCTTC. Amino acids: CASSPGTSVFNEQFF.

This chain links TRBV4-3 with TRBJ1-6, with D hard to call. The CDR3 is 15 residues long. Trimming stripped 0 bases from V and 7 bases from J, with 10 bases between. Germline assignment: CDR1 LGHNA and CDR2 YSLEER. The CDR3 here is CASSQDLSRNSPLHF. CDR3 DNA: TGCGCCAGCAGCCAAGATCTCAGTCGAAATTCACCCCTCCACTTT.

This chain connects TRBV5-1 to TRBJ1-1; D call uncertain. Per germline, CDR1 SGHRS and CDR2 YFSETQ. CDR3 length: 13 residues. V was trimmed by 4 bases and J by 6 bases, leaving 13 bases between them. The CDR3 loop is CASSLAGLPEAFF. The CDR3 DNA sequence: TGCGCCAGCAGCCTAGCGGGCCTACCTGAAGCTTTCTTT. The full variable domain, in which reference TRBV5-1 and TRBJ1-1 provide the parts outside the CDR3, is KAGVTQTPRYLIKTRGQQVTLSCSPISGHRSVSWYQQTPGQGLQFLFEYFSETQRNKGNFPGRFSGRQFSNSRSEMNVSTLELGDSALYLCASSLAGLPEAFFGQGTRLTVV.

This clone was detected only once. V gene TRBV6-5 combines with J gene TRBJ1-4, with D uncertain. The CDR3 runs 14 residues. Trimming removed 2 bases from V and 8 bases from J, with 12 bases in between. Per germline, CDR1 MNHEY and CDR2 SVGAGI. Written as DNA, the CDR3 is TGTGCCAGCAGTTACAGGGTAGGAGGCGAAAAACTGTTTTTT. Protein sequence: CASSYRVGGEKLFF.

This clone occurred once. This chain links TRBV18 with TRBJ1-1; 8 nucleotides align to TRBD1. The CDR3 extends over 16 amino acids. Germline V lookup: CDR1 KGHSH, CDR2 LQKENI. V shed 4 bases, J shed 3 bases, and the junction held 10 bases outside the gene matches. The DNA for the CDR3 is TGTGCCAGCTCACTCAATCCCCCAGGGGGCTACACTGAAGCTTTCTTT. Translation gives CASSLNPPGGYTEAFF.

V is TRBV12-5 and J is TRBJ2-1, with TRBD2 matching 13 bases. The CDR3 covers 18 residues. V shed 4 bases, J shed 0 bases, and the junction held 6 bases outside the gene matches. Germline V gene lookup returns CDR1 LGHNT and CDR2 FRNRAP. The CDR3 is CASGWTSGSQSSYNEQFF. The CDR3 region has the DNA TGTGCTAGTGGTTGGACTAGCGGGAGCCAAAGCTCCTACAATGAGCAGTTCTTC. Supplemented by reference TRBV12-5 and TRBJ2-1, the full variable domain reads DARVTQTPRHKVTEMGQEVTMRCQPILGHNTVFWYRQTMMQGLELLAYFRNRAPLDDSGMPKDRFSAEMPDATLATLKIQPSEPRDSAVYFCASGWTSGSQSSYNEQFFGPGTRLTVL.

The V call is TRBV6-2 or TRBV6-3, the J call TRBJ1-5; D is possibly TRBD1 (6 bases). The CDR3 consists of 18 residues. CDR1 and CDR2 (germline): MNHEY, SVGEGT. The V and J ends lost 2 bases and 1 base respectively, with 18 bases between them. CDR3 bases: TGTGCCAGCAGTTACCCGCTAAGGACAGCTTTGAGCAATCAGCCCCAGCATTTT. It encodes CASSYPLRTALSNQPQHF.

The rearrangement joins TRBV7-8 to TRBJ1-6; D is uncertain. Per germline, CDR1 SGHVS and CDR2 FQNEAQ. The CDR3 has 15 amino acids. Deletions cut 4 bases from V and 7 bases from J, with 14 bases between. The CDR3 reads CASSSFSQANSPLHF. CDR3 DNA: TGTGCCAGCAGCTCTTTTTCGCAGGCGAATTCACCCCTCCACTTT.

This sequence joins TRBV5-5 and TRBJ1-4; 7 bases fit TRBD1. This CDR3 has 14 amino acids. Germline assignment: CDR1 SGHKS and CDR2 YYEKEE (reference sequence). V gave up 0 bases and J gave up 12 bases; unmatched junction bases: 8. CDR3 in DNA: TGTGCCAGCAGCTTGGGGTTATTTCAGGGGGAACTGTTTTTT. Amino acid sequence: CASSLGLFQGELFF.

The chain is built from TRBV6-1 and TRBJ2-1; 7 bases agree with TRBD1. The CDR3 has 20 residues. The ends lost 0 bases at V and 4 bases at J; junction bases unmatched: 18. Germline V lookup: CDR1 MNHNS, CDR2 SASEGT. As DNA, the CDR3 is TGTGCCAGCAGTGAAGCGCTTTTTAGGGACAGTCTCTTTCTGTACAATGAGCAGTTCTTC. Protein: CASSEALFRDSLFLYNEQFF.

As DNA, the CDR3 is TGTGCCAGCAGAGATAAGGGGGTTAACTATGGCTACACCTTC. Encoded protein: CASRDKGVNYGYTF. This sequence joins TRBV3-1 (or the pseudogene TRBV3-2) and TRBJ1-2; tentative D call: TRBD1 (6 bases). The CDR3 is 14 residues long. Trimming took 6 bases from V and 1 from J, leaving 12 bases between them. Germline values: CDR1 LGHDT, CDR2 YNNKEL (reference sequence).